The 24 T cell receptor beta chains below all came from one sample that was sequenced in a study of blood T cell repertoires in COVID-19. Clones were sequenced by immunoSEQ multiplex PCR, and TCRdb holds only the in-frame ones, with some missing. This table has 75,000 to 90,000 clones, roughly 78% appearing once. The sequencing sample was made of peripheral blood. All receptors come from a man between 60 and 75 years old with COVID-19, enrolled during active disease.

J is TRBJ1-2 and V is TRBV6-5, with a tentative D call TRBD1 (6 bases). In germline, CDR1 is MNHEY, CDR2 SVGAGI. V was clipped by 8 bases and J by 8 bases, with 15 bases between them. The CDR3 is 12 residues long. The CDR3 here is CASATGGLGYTF. The CDR3 region has the DNA TGTGCCAGCGCTACCGGGGGGCTAGGCTACACCTTC.

V is TRBV11-2 and J is TRBJ1-1; tentatively, D is TRBD1 (5 bases). Trimming left V 5 bases short and J 2 bases short, with 12 bases between. Germline V gene data show CDR1 as SGHAT and CDR2 as FQNNGV. This CDR3 comprises 14 residues. This chain's CDR3 is CASSQRQFNTEAFF. CDR3 coding DNA: TGTGCCAGCAGCCAAAGACAGTTTAACACTGAAGCTTTCTTT.

The rearrangement links TRBV6-1 to TRBJ1-2, with D possibly TRBD1 on 6 matching bases. Trimming took 2 bases from V and 7 from J, leaving 14 bases between them. This CDR3 has 14 amino acids. Germline CDR1 and CDR2: MNHNS and SASEGT. CDR3 region: CASSESTGSLGYTF. CDR3 DNA: TGTGCCAGCAGTGAAAGCACAGGGAGTCTTGGCTACACCTTC.

The V gene is TRBV5-6, the J gene TRBJ2-3; a possible D gene is TRBD1 (7 bases). Between the trimmed V and J ends, which lost 5 bases and 6 bases, there was a span of 19 bases. CDR1 and CDR2 from the germline V gene are SGHDT and YYEEEE. The CDR3 has 15 amino acids. CDR3 nucleotide sequence: TGTGCCAGCAGTTCGTACAGGGGAGGAGGTGATACGCAGTATTTT. As protein: CASSSYRGGGDTQYF.

The sample holds a few counts of this clone. The chain carries TRBV7-6 and TRBJ2-5, with 11 nucleotides matching TRBD2. The CDR3 extends over 16 amino acids. Germline trimming cut 1 base from V and 6 bases from J; bases unmatched to any gene: 7. Germline V gene lookup returns CDR1 SGHVS and CDR2 FNYEAQ. The CDR3 is CASSLVTSGSRQTQYF. DNA of the CDR3: TGTGCCAGCAGCTTAGTTACTAGCGGGAGTAGACAGACCCAGTACTTC.

This clone occurred once. The chain combines TRBV5-1 with TRBJ2-7; D is perhaps TRBD2 (5 bases). The germline V gene has CDR1 SGHRS and CDR2 YFSETQ. V was cut by 3 bases and J by 5 bases, with 12 bases left in between. There are 13 residues in the CDR3. This CDR3 is CASSSSRGNEQYF. Here the CDR3 DNA reads TGCGCCAGCAGCTCCTCCCGAGGGAACGAGCAGTACTTC.

In the case of this clone: Compared with germline, one end of the junction differs, possibly owing to a read error. V usage is TRBV7-7 and J usage is TRBJ2-2; 12 bases are shared with TRBD1. This CDR3 spans 15 amino acids. The germline CDR1 and CDR2 sequences are SSHAT and FNYEAQ (reference sequence). CDR3 protein: CASSLGTGGSGELFF. Written as DNA, the CDR3 is TGTGCTAGCAGCCTCGGGACAGGGGGCTCCGGGGAGCTGTTTTTT.

The chain carries TRBV7-9 and TRBJ1-1; 10 nucleotides agree with TRBD1. V shed 5 bases, J shed 6 bases, and the junction held 6 bases outside the gene matches. The CDR3 consists of 14 residues. CDR1 is SEHNR, CDR2 FQNEAQ, per germline (reference sequence). CDR3 residues: CASSRDRGLAEAFF. In DNA form, the CDR3 reads TGTGCCAGCAGCCGGGACAGGGGTTTGGCTGAAGCTTTCTTT.

The chain employs TRBV12-3 or TRBV12-4 and TRBJ2-2; possible D gene TRBD1, 5 bases. This CDR3 spans 12 amino acids. Trimming left V 8 bases short and J 2 bases short, with 6 bases between. The CDR3 DNA reads TGTGCCAGCGGACATAACACCGGGGAGCTGTTTTTT. Protein sequence: CASGHNTGELFF.

This chain connects TRBV9 to TRBJ1-1; no clear D gene. Germline V lookup: CDR1 SGDLS, CDR2 YYNGEE. This CDR3 comprises 15 residues. The germline V and J ends were trimmed by 0 bases and 0 bases, with 9 bases remaining between them. The DNA for the CDR3 is TGTGCCAGCAGCGTAGGAGCGGATATGAACACTGAAGCTTTCTTT. Amino acid sequence: CASSVGADMNTEAFF.

The chain carries TRBV9 and TRBJ2-1; 7 nucleotides match TRBD1. The CDR3 is made up of 14 amino acids. The junction had 2 bases not matched to a gene; V was cut back by 0 bases and J by 5 bases. Germline V gene lookup returns CDR1 SGDLS and CDR2 YYNGEE. The chain's CDR3 is CASSVEGADNEQFF. For the CDR3, the DNA is TGTGCCAGCAGCGTAGAGGGGGCCGACAATGAGCAGTTCTTC.

The chain links TRBV2 to TRBJ2-2; D gene uncertain. The CDR3 covers 14 residues. Trimming pared 8 bases from V and 1 base from J, leaving 11 bases between. The germline V gene has CDR1 SNHLY and CDR2 FYNNEI. CDR3 residues: CASELERNTGELFF. The CDR3 coding sequence is TGTGCCAGCGAATTGGAGAGGAACACCGGGGAGCTGTTTTTT.

CDR3 sequence reads: CASSSWRGGKELENEQFF. Written as DNA, the CDR3 is TGTGCCAGCAGTTCCTGGCGAGGGGGCAAGGAGTTGGAGAATGAGCAGTTCTTC. The chain employs TRBV27 and TRBJ2-1, with TRBD1 identical over 7 bases. J was trimmed by 7 bases and V by 4 bases; bases with no gene match: 19. Germline values: CDR1 MNHEY, CDR2 SMNVEV (reference sequence). The CDR3 runs 18 residues.

V is TRBV4-1 and J is TRBJ2-3; 7 nucleotides agree with TRBD2. With 0 bases clipped from V and 3 bases from J, the junction kept 9 bases outside the gene matches. The germline V gene encodes CDR1 MGHRA and CDR2 YSYEKL. The CDR3 has 17 residues. DNA of the CDR3: TGCGCCAGCAGCCAAGACGCCGCTAGAGCGGGGACAGATACGCAGTATTTT. Protein product: CASSQDAARAGTDTQYF.

The chain joins TRBV6-2 or TRBV6-3 to TRBJ2-1; D gene ambiguous. From germline, CDR1 is MNHEY and CDR2 SVGEGT. Trimming cost V 5 bases and J 12 bases, with 14 bases left between them. This CDR3 has 12 amino acids. The CDR3 loop reads CASSTYRTTQFF. As DNA, the CDR3 is TGTGCCAGCAGTACATATCGAACCACGCAGTTCTTC.

The chain recombines TRBV7-2 with TRBJ2-5; D possibly corresponds to TRBD2 (5 bases). The ends were cut back, 0 bases at V and 4 bases at J, with 12 bases in the middle. The CDR3 extends over 15 amino acids. CDR1 is SGHTA, CDR2 FQGNSA, per germline. The CDR3 reads CASSLARLARETQYF. Here the CDR3 DNA reads TGTGCCAGCAGCTTAGCGCGGCTAGCCCGAGAGACCCAGTACTTC.

The rearrangement joins TRBV4-1 to TRBJ1-2, with 10 bases fitting TRBD1. The germline V gene has CDR1 MGHRA and CDR2 YSYEKL. The junction had 9 bases not matched to a gene; V was cut back by 2 bases and J by 3 bases. The CDR3 has 17 residues. The CDR3 here is CASSQTSGQGNYYGYTF. The CDR3 DNA reads TGCGCCAGCAGCCAAACATCGGGACAGGGGAACTACTATGGCTACACCTTC.

V usage is TRBV5-1 and J usage is TRBJ2-7, with D perhaps matching TRBD2 (5 bases). Germline V CDR1 and CDR2: SGHRS, YFSETQ. Trimming removed 7 bases from V and 2 bases from J, with 13 bases in between. CDR3 length: 13 amino acids. The CDR3 DNA sequence: TGCGCCAGCCGCCCGGGGTGGACCTACGAGCAGTACTTC. It encodes CASRPGWTYEQYF.

The chain carries TRBV14 and TRBJ1-5; D is unclear. The CDR3 sequence is 13 residues long. The V and J ends lost 6 bases and 7 bases respectively, with 13 bases between them. Germline lookup yields CDR1 SGHDN and CDR2 FVKESK. CDR3: CASSPVAGQPQHF. The CDR3 DNA is TGTGCCAGCAGTCCGGTGGCCGGGCAGCCCCAGCATTTT.

A few counts support this clone. The genes are TRBV15 and TRBJ1-2; a possible D gene is TRBD1 (6 bases). The V end lost 0 bases, the J end lost 7 bases, and 18 bases lay between the germline ends. CDR1 LNHNV and CDR2 YYDKDF come from the germline V gene (reference sequence). There are 16 residues in the CDR3. DNA for the CDR3: TGTGCCACCAGCAGAGAGTCCGGGGGGCGCTTTGGTGGCTACACCTTC. This sequence encodes CATSRESGGRFGGYTF.

This clone has more than one count but fewer than ten. V gene TRBV7-9 combines with J gene TRBJ1-4; TRBD1 agrees at 9 bases. CDR3 length: 16 residues. V shed 8 bases and J 7 bases; nucleotides not matched to a gene: 14. Germline-derived CDR1 and CDR2 are SEHNR and FQNEAQ (reference sequence). DNA of the CDR3: TGTGCCAGCGGCCGGGACAGGGAACTGTTGGGTGAAAAACTGTTTTTT. It specifies CASGRDRELLGEKLFF.

The chain is built from TRBV19 and TRBJ1-5; weak D call: TRBD1 (5 bases). CDR1 and CDR2 from the germline V gene are LNHDA and SQIVND (reference sequence). CDR3 size: 13 residues. V lost 5 bases and J lost 11, with 16 bases in between. The DNA for the CDR3 is TGTGCCAGTAGTTTTCCAAAGGGGTTGTCCCAGCATTTT. This gives the protein CASSFPKGLSQHF.

The V and J genes are TRBV5-4 and TRBJ2-4, with D perhaps TRBD1 (6 bases). The CDR3 totals 14 residues. V lost 3 bases, J lost 5 bases, and 12 bases lay in between. CDR1 is SGHNT and CDR2 is YYREEE in the germline V gene (reference sequence). The CDR3 nucleotides are TGTGCCAGCAGCTCGAAACAGGGCCAAAACATTCAGTACTTC. This translates into CASSSKQGQNIQYF.

The chain recombines TRBV5-4 with TRBJ2-7, with 13 nucleotides matching TRBD2. CDR1 and CDR2 from the germline V gene are SGHNT and YYREEE (reference sequence). Trimming cost V 0 bases and J 3 bases; bases outside gene matches: 6. The CDR3 consists of 17 residues. In nucleotides, the CDR3 is TGTGCCAGCAGCTTGGCCGGGACTAGCGGGAAAGTCTACGAGCAGTACTTC. It yields the protein CASSLAGTSGKVYEQYF. Supplemented by reference TRBV5-4 and TRBJ2-7, the full variable domain reads ETGVTQSPTHLIKTRGQQVTLRCSSQSGHNTVSWYQQALGQGPQFIFQYYREEENGRGNFPPRFSGLQFPNYSSELNVNALELDDSALYLCASSLAGTSGKVYEQYFGPGTRLTVT.